The 19 T cell receptor beta chains presented below share a single source sample, sequenced in a study of T-cell reconstitution after alpha-beta-depleted transplantation in children. Preparation of the TCRbeta library used unique molecular identifiers. In TCRdb, the PCR reads were re-called with MiXCR into one record per CDR3 protein. The sample includes hundreds of thousands of distinct CDR3 sequences, about 16% of them seen just once. This sample comprised PBMCs, mostly from graft donor cells, obtained 360 days after TCRalphabeta/CD19-depleted stem cell transplant. These receptors were collected from a male patient under 10 years old who had a stem cell transplant for acute lymphoblastic leukemia, so the T cells may come from the graft donor.

This clonotype was counted only a few times. This chain joins TRBV27 and TRBJ2-7, with a tentative D call TRBD1 (6 bases). This CDR3 comprises 13 residues. Germline CDR1 MNHEY, CDR2 SMNVEV (reference sequence). Deletions cut 6 bases from V and 2 bases from J, with 11 bases between. DNA of the CDR3: TGTGCCAGCAGATCTAACAGGGCCTACGAGCAGTACTTC. Its protein product is CASRSNRAYEQYF.

V usage is TRBV4-3 and J usage is TRBJ2-1; D call uncertain. V was trimmed by 2 bases and J by 8 bases, leaving 16 bases between them. The CDR3 totals 15 residues. The germline V gene has CDR1 LGHNA and CDR2 YSLEER. CDR3 coding DNA: TGCGCCAGCAGCCAACTGGACCGAGTGGGATATGAGCAGTTCTTC. Translated, it gives CASSQLDRVGYEQFF.

This clonotype was seen more than once but under ten times. This sequence joins TRBV11-2 and TRBJ2-6, with D hard to call. This CDR3 contains 18 residues. Per the germline V gene, CDR1 is SGHAT and CDR2 is FQNNGV. Trimming shortened V by 1 base and J by 0 bases, and 13 bases separated the two germline ends. The CDR3 loop is CASSLGWALPSGANVLTF. The CDR3 bases are TGTGCCAGCAGCTTAGGGTGGGCTTTGCCCTCTGGGGCCAACGTCCTGACTTTC.

This clonotype was found a few times. The chain employs TRBV6-2 or TRBV6-3 and TRBJ2-2; 8 nucleotides line up with TRBD2. Germline loops: CDR1 MNHEY, CDR2 SVGEGT. The CDR3 is made up of 15 amino acids. V was pared by 7 bases and J by 5 bases, with 9 bases of the junction left unmatched. The CDR3 reads CASTQKRGPTGELFF. CDR3 in DNA: TGTGCCAGCACACAAAAGCGGGGGCCGACCGGGGAGCTGTTTTTT.

This clonotype came up many times. The chain has TRBV20-1 and TRBJ2-1, with 10 bases aligning to TRBD2. Germline-derived CDR1 and CDR2 are DFQATT and SNEGSKA (reference sequence). V trimming: 0 bases; J trimming: 7 bases; junction bases outside the gene matches: 12. CDR3 size: 17 residues. CDR3 DNA: TGCAGTGCTAGAGATGACCGAGCGGGAGGGCCTGTAAATGAGCAGTTCTTC. Protein: CSARDDRAGGPVNEQFF.

V and J are TRBV7-9 and TRBJ1-3; TRBD1 agrees at 7 bases. The CDR3 extends over 14 amino acids. J was trimmed by 2 bases and V by 7 bases; bases with no gene match: 5. The germline CDR1 and CDR2 sequences are SEHNR and FQNEAQ (reference sequence). CDR3 nucleotide sequence: TGTGCCAGCACCCACGGACAGGCTGGAAACACCATATATTTT. It codes for CASTHGQAGNTIYF.

The chain has TRBV13 and TRBJ2-1; 7 positions agree with TRBD2. The CDR3 sequence is 16 residues long. Trimming removed 2 bases from V and 1 base from J; junction bases left unmatched: 5. CDR1 and CDR2 from the germline V gene are PRHDT and FYEKMQ (reference sequence). The CDR3 region has the DNA TGTGCCAGCAGCTTATTTGCGGGAGCTTCCTACAATGAGCAGTTCTTC. Translated, it gives CASSLFAGASYNEQFF.

Ten or more counts support this clonotype. The chain uses TRBV28 and TRBJ2-1, with 7 positions matching TRBD2. Trimming removed 3 bases from V and 7 bases from J; junction bases left unmatched: 6. Germline CDR1 is MDHEN and CDR2 is SYDVKM. The CDR3 length is 14 residues. The CDR3 coding sequence is TGTGCCAGCAGTTTCGGACTAGACTTAAATGAGCAGTTCTTC. Translating gives CASSFGLDLNEQFF.

The chain is built from TRBV7-9 and TRBJ1-1; D is possibly TRBD1 (5 bases). With 3 bases removed from V and 7 bases from J, the gap between germline ends came to 12 bases. Germline V CDR1 and CDR2: SEHNR, FQNEAQ (reference sequence). The CDR3 loop spans 13 amino acids. The CDR3 nucleotides are TGTGCCAGCAGCTTTCGACAGACGAATGAAGCTTTCTTT. Amino acid sequence: CASSFRQTNEAFF.

A few counts support this clonotype. The J gene is TRBJ2-3, the V gene TRBV20-1, with D unclear. The germline V gene has CDR1 DFQATT and CDR2 SNEGSKA (reference sequence). This CDR3 has 14 amino acids. Trimming stripped 6 bases from V and 0 bases from J, with 13 bases between. DNA of the CDR3: TGCAGTGCACCTGACCGTACTAGCACAGATACGCAGTATTTT. Protein: CSAPDRTSTDTQYF.

This chain uses TRBV6-5 with TRBJ1-3; D perhaps matches TRBD1 (6 bases). The CDR3 is made up of 17 amino acids. The V and J ends lost 0 bases and 0 bases respectively, with 12 bases between them. Germline V lookup: CDR1 MNHEY, CDR2 SVGAGI. Here the CDR3 reads CASSYSNRALSGNTIYF. For the CDR3, the DNA is TGTGCCAGCAGTTACTCGAACAGGGCCCTCTCTGGAAACACCATATATTTT.

This clonotype was picked up many times. The V and J genes are TRBV12-3 or TRBV12-4 and TRBJ2-5; 8 nucleotides align to TRBD1. Trimming removed 5 bases from V and 2 bases from J; junction bases left unmatched: 4. The length of the CDR3 is 14 residues. The CDR3 region is CASSLDRGQETQYF. CDR3 DNA: TGTGCCAGCAGTCTCGACAGGGGTCAAGAGACCCAGTACTTC.

The gene calls are TRBV4-3 and TRBJ1-2; weak D call: TRBD1 (6 bases). The CDR3 extends over 16 amino acids. Trimming shortened V by 1 base and J by 4 bases, and 16 bases separated the two germline ends. Germline lookup yields CDR1 LGHNA and CDR2 YSLEER. For the CDR3, the DNA is TGCGCCAGCAGCCAAGTGGTCCGGACAGCCTTCTATGGCTACACCTTC. Its translation is CASSQVVRTAFYGYTF.

In its sample, this clonotype was seen many times. The junction and the germline gene differ at one end; a read error may be behind it. The V and J genes are TRBV12-3 or TRBV12-4 and TRBJ2-4, with 8 bases fitting TRBD1. The CDR3 is 12 residues long. This chain's CDR3 is CASSLRPGGSVF. CDR3 DNA: TGTGCCAGCAGTTTGAGACCAGGGGGCTCAGTTTTC.

This clonotype was found a few times. J is TRBJ2-2 and V is TRBV6-5, with D possibly TRBD1 on 6 matching bases. The CDR3 spans 17 residues. The germline gives CDR1 MNHEY, CDR2 SVGAGI. Between the trimmed V and J ends, which lost 3 bases and 5 bases, there was a span of 19 bases. The CDR3 loop is CASSYGQGPRGTGELFF. The CDR3 DNA reads TGTGCCAGCAGTTATGGTCAGGGGCCTCGCGGGACCGGGGAGCTGTTTTTT.

The chain combines TRBV4-1 with TRBJ2-1; 12 bases match TRBD2. The CDR3 has 16 amino acids. CDR1 is MGHRA, CDR2 YSYEKL, per germline. The J segment lost 4 bases and the V segment lost 5 bases, leaving 6 bases of the junction unmatched. The CDR3 protein is CASSSQTSGGYNEQFF. CDR3 DNA sequence: TGCGCCAGCAGCTCACAAACTAGCGGGGGGTACAATGAGCAGTTCTTC.

The chain couples TRBV5-6 to TRBJ2-1; tentative D call: TRBD1 (6 bases). The germline V gene encodes CDR1 SGHDT and CDR2 YYEEEE. The CDR3 consists of 17 residues. Trimming removed 2 bases at V and 0 bases at J, with 15 bases between. The CDR3 DNA is TGTGCCAGCAGCTTATCATTCAGGGGCGGCTCCTACAATGAGCAGTTCTTC. This encodes CASSLSFRGGSYNEQFF.

This clonotype has only a few counts. The rearrangement links TRBV20-1 to TRBJ2-3; D is unclear. CDR3 size: 14 residues. Trimming cost V 7 bases and J 1 base, with 15 bases left between them. The germline V gene encodes CDR1 DFQATT and CDR2 SNEGSKA (reference sequence). The CDR3 sequence is CSVPPVYGTDTQYF. CDR3 sequence (DNA): TGCAGTGTTCCCCCCGTCTACGGCACAGATACGCAGTATTTT.

The rearrangement uses TRBV15 and TRBJ2-3; D is possibly TRBD1 (6 bases). Per the germline V gene, CDR1 is LNHNV and CDR2 is YYDKDF (reference sequence). This CDR3 is 17 amino acids long. With 0 bases removed from V and 0 bases from J, the gap between germline ends came to 13 bases. The CDR3 reads CATSRDWQGRSTDTQYF. The DNA for the CDR3 is TGTGCCACCAGCAGAGATTGGCAGGGGCGTAGCACAGATACGCAGTATTTT.